The 23 T cell receptor beta chains below come from one sample, sequenced in a study of cytomegalovirus exposure and HLA in healthy donors. The study ran its PCR with 60 Vbeta and 13 Jbeta primers. Method: immunoSEQ multiplex PCR; TCRdb's copy keeps in-frame clones and lacks some. The table has some 150,000 clones, approximately 79% seen once. The specimen was PBMCs. The source of these receptors is a man aged 35-49 years in good health and CMV-seronegative.

The rearrangement links TRBV6-1 to TRBJ1-5; D possibly corresponds to TRBD1 (5 bases). Trimming removed 6 bases at V and 0 bases at J, with 9 bases between. This CDR3 has 14 amino acids. Germline assignment: CDR1 MNHNS and CDR2 SASEGT. CDR3 coding DNA: TGTGCCAGCAGCACGACAGATAGCAATCAGCCCCAGCATTTT. Translated, it gives CASSTTDSNQPQHF.

The chain combines TRBV29-1 with TRBJ2-1, with a tentative D call TRBD1 (6 bases). This CDR3 spans 13 amino acids. CDR1 SQVTM and CDR2 ANQGSEA come from the germline V gene. Trimming cost V 5 bases and J 6 bases, with 14 bases left between them. CDR3 nucleotide sequence: TGCAGCGTTTACGGACAGAACGGCAATGAGCAGTTCTTC. Protein: CSVYGQNGNEQFF.

This chain joins TRBV21-1 and TRBJ2-4; TRBD1, as called in the table, went unchecked against the DNA. TRBV21-1 corresponds to a pseudogene. This CDR3 contains 16 residues. The CDR3 region has the DNA TGTGCCAGCAGCAGTACCGGGACAGGGGGCTTTTTTGGAAACCTTTTC. This gives the protein CASSSTGTGGFFGNLF.

This clone was observed a handful of times. V gene TRBV19 combines with J gene TRBJ1-5; D gene ambiguous. V lost 1 base and J lost 8, with 15 bases in between. Looked up from germline, CDR1 is LNHDA and CDR2 is SQIVND (reference sequence). The CDR3 extends over 15 amino acids. CDR3 loop: CASSIASRRREPQHF. CDR3 nucleotides: TGTGCCAGTAGTATAGCCTCGCGACGGAGGGAGCCCCAGCATTTT.

The V gene is TRBV19, the J gene TRBJ1-4, with 7 nucleotides matching TRBD1. Germline V CDR1 and CDR2: LNHDA, SQIVND (reference sequence). With 9 bases clipped from V and 0 bases from J, the junction kept 7 bases outside the gene matches. This CDR3 region has 15 residues. This CDR3 reads CARRQGGATNEKLFF. CDR3 in DNA: TGTGCCAGACGACAGGGAGGCGCAACTAATGAAAAACTGTTTTTT.

J is TRBJ1-1 and V is TRBV5-4, with 9 positions matching TRBD1. V lost 8 bases to trimming and J lost 6 bases; unmatched junction nucleotides: 17. Germline V gives CDR1 SGHNT, CDR2 YYREEE (reference sequence). The CDR3 is made up of 16 amino acids. CDR3 region: CASSPGQGWGTSEAFF. CDR3 DNA: TGTGCCAGTTCCCCGGGACAGGGCTGGGGGACCTCTGAAGCTTTCTTT.

This clone appeared a few times. The sample holds other DNA sequences that translate to the same CDR3. The rearrangement links TRBV18 to TRBJ2-5; the match to TRBD1 covers 9 bases. Germline lookup yields CDR1 KGHSH and CDR2 LQKENI. V was clipped by 5 bases and J by 1 base; unmatched bases: 5. The CDR3 spans 15 residues. Here the CDR3 DNA reads TGTGCCAGCTCAAAGGGACAGGGCATCCAAGAGACCCAGTACTTC. Translating gives CASSKGQGIQETQYF.

V gene TRBV6-5 combines with J gene TRBJ2-5, with D possibly matching TRBD1 (5 bases). The V end was cut by 3 bases, the J end by 5 bases, with 16 bases between. Germline V gene data show CDR1 as MNHEY and CDR2 as SVGAGI. The CDR3 contains 15 residues. The CDR3 region has the DNA TGTGCCAGCAGTTATTCAGGTGGGGCCGGGGAGACCCAGTACTTC. This translates into CASSYSGGAGETQYF.

The chain combines TRBV7-2 with TRBJ2-3, with 7 nucleotides matching TRBD1. Germline CDR1 is SGHTA and CDR2 is FQGNSA. This CDR3 region has 15 residues. V lost 2 bases and J lost 7; bases outside the gene matches: 9. The CDR3 is CASSLIQGKVHTQYF. DNA of the CDR3: TGTGCCAGCAGCTTAATACAGGGGAAGGTGCATACGCAGTATTTT.

Worth noting for this clone: A read error may produce the germline difference seen at one junction end. Other DNA sequences of this sample code for an identical CDR3. The chain is built from TRBV6-5 and TRBJ1-1, with D maybe TRBD1 (5 bases). This CDR3 is 14 amino acids long. Germline CDR1 MNHEY, CDR2 SVGAGI. This CDR3 is CASNHGFGATEAFF. The CDR3 nucleotides are TGTGCTAGCAATCACGGGTTTGGGGCGACTGAAGCTTTCTTT.

The J gene is TRBJ2-7, the V gene TRBV28, with D possibly matching TRBD2 (5 bases). Germline CDR1 MDHEN, CDR2 SYDVKM. The CDR3 has 16 amino acids. Trimming cost V 7 bases and J 1 base, with 20 bases left between them. The CDR3 DNA reads TGTGCCAGCACCCATCCCGGACCGGGGAATTCCTACGAGCAGTACTTC. This sequence encodes CASTHPGPGNSYEQYF.

The chain recombines TRBV28 with TRBJ2-7; TRBD2 matches at 12 bases. CDR3 length: 16 amino acids. The V segment lost 6 bases and the J segment 7 bases; nucleotides outside the gene matches: 13. CDR1 and CDR2 (germline): MDHEN, SYDVKM. This chain's CDR3 is CASSLGGLAGLEEQYF. CDR3 coding DNA: TGTGCCAGCAGCTTAGGAGGACTAGCGGGATTGGAGGAGCAGTACTTC.

The rearrangement links TRBV7-9 to TRBJ2-2, with a tentative D call TRBD1 (6 bases). Germline CDR1 SEHNR, CDR2 FQNEAQ (reference sequence). V lost 5 bases, J lost 13 bases, and 11 bases lay in between. The CDR3 is 11 amino acids. The CDR3 bases are TGTGCCAGCAGCCTGGGACAACCGCTGTTTTTT. This encodes CASSLGQPLFF. The full variable domain, its missing parts supplied by reference TRBV7-9 and TRBJ2-2, is DTGVSQNPRHKITKRGQNVTFRCDPISEHNRLYWYRQTLGQGPEFLTYFQNEAQLEKSRLLSDRFSAERPKGSFSTLEIQRTEQGDSAMYLCASSLGQPLFFGEGSRLTVL.

J is TRBJ2-7 and V is TRBV2; unclear D gene. This CDR3 comprises 12 residues. The germline V gene encodes CDR1 SNHLY and CDR2 FYNNEI. The V end lost 4 bases, the J end lost 6 bases, and 10 bases lay between the germline ends. The CDR3 here is CASSVSWLEQYF. The CDR3 coding sequence is TGTGCCAGCAGTGTTTCCTGGCTCGAGCAGTACTTC.

This clone was seen just once. The gene calls are TRBV9 and TRBJ2-7, with unresolved D. The CDR3 is 12 residues long. Deletions cut 7 bases from V and 6 bases from J, with 14 bases between. Germline CDR1 reads SGDLS; CDR2 reads YYNGEE. DNA for the CDR3: TGTGCCAGCGCGGTCTATTTTGGCGAGCAGTACTTC. Translating gives CASAVYFGEQYF.

This chain links TRBV11-3 with TRBJ2-1, with D maybe TRBD2 (7 bases). Trimming shortened V by 1 base and J by 7 bases, and 17 bases separated the two germline ends. The germline gives CDR1 SGHNT, CDR2 YENEEA. The CDR3 sequence is 16 residues long. DNA for the CDR3: TGTGCCAGCAGCTTAGGGGGGGGCAGGTTAATGAATGAGCAGTTCTTC. It translates to CASSLGGGRLMNEQFF.

This clone was counted between two and nine times. The chain combines TRBV7-2 with TRBJ2-1; 7 bases agree with TRBD2. CDR1 and CDR2 from the germline V gene are SGHTA and FQGNSA. CDR3 length: 13 residues. The trim removed 4 bases at V and 7 bases at J, leaving 4 bases unmatched. CDR3: CASSWGGLNEQFF. Here the CDR3 DNA reads TGTGCCAGCAGCTGGGGGGGGTTGAATGAGCAGTTCTTC.

As DNA, the CDR3 is TGTGCCAGCAGCTTCGACAGGGGCTATGAGAACACTGAAGCTTTCTTT. Translation: CASSFDRGYENTEAFF. The chain recombines TRBV14 with TRBJ1-1; 8 bases fit TRBD1. With 5 bases clipped from V and 1 base from J, the junction kept 9 bases outside the gene matches. CDR1 and CDR2 (germline): SGHDN, FVKESK. The CDR3 consists of 16 residues.

The gene calls are TRBV7-9 and TRBJ2-7; tentative D call: TRBD1 (6 bases). V was clipped by 5 bases and J by 3 bases, with 17 bases between them. This CDR3 is built from 15 residues. Germline CDR1 SEHNR, CDR2 FQNEAQ (reference sequence). For the CDR3, the DNA is TGTGCCAGCAGCCCTACGTGGGGGCGACACTACGAGCAGTACTTC. It specifies CASSPTWGRHYEQYF.

V and J are TRBV5-8 and TRBJ1-2, with no clear D. The CDR3 contains 14 residues. Germline CDR1 and CDR2: SGHTS and YDEGEE. The V and J ends lost 0 bases and 3 bases respectively, with 9 bases between them. The CDR3, as DNA: TGTGCCAGCAGCTTGGGGAGGGTGGACTATGGCTACACCTTC. As protein: CASSLGRVDYGYTF.

The rearrangement joins TRBV19 to TRBJ2-3; the match to TRBD2 covers 9 bases. Germline V lookup: CDR1 LNHDA, CDR2 SQIVND (reference sequence). There are 13 residues in the CDR3. J lost 6 bases, V lost 6 bases, and 4 bases had no gene match. CDR3 protein: CASRSSGTDTQYF. CDR3 DNA sequence: TGTGCCAGTAGATCTAGCGGGACGGATACGCAGTATTTT.

The chain employs TRBV18 and TRBJ1-2, with 7 nucleotides matching TRBD1. This CDR3 has 15 residues. Germline V gene data show CDR1 as KGHSH and CDR2 as LQKENI. The ends lost 4 bases at V and 0 bases at J; junction bases unmatched: 5. The CDR3 here is CASSLGQASNYGYTF. CDR3 sequence (DNA): TGTGCCAGCTCACTAGGACAGGCATCTAACTATGGCTACACCTTC.

A remark on this clone: This sample includes further DNA sequences coding for the same CDR3. The chain employs TRBV4-2 and TRBJ1-4, with TRBD1 matching 8 bases. Germline CDR1 reads LGHNA; CDR2 reads YNFKEQ. With 0 bases clipped from V and 6 bases from J, the junction kept 9 bases outside the gene matches. The CDR3 consists of 17 residues. Written as DNA, the CDR3 is TGTGCCAGCAGCCAAGAGGGAACCGACAGGGGAGATGAAAAACTGTTTTTT. Protein sequence: CASSQEGTDRGDEKLFF.